Shown below are 20 T cell receptor beta chains from a single sample sequenced in a study of T cells in Graves' hyperthyroidism and ophthalmopathy. Regions amplified from RNA transcripts were the TCR beta CDR3 regions. The HTBI set primed first-round TCR CDR3 RT-PCR. TCRdb reanalysed the multiplex PCR reads using MiXCR and keeps one entry per CDR3 protein. The table records about 760,000 distinct CDR3 sequences, 30% to 40% of them present only once. Sequenced input: blood. The receptors come from a middle-aged woman with Graves' hyperthyroidism.

This clonotype showed up many times. V usage is TRBV7-8 and J usage is TRBJ2-7; D possibly uses TRBD1 or TRBD2 (5 bases each). This CDR3 is built from 14 residues. From germline, CDR1 is SGHVS and CDR2 FQNEAQ. Deletions cut 5 bases from V and 2 bases from J, with 13 bases between. CDR3 loop: CASSPRDGTYEQYF. CDR3 in DNA: TGTGCCAGCAGCCCCAGGGACGGCACCTACGAGCAGTACTTC. The full variable domain, rest sourced from reference TRBV7-8 and TRBJ2-7, is GAGVSQSPRYKVAKRGQDVALRCDPISGHVSLFWYQQALGQGPEFLTYFQNEAQLDKSGLPSDRFFAERPEGSVSTLKIQRTQQEDSAVYLCASSPRDGTYEQYFGPGTRLTVT.

Concerning this clonotype: A read error may explain this, as a much larger clone is one base away. This chain links TRBV20-1 with TRBJ2-7; TRBD2 matches at 8 bases. The CDR3 spans 14 residues. Germline CDR1 and CDR2: DFQATT and SNEGSKA (reference sequence). The CDR3 DNA reads TGCAGTGCTAGAGGACTAGCGCTAGACTACGAGCAGTGCTTC. As protein: CSARGLALDYEQCF.

CDR3 nucleotides: TGTGCCAGCAGGAATCTATTTGGGGCCTATGGCTACACCTTC. Translation gives CASRNLFGAYGYTF. V is TRBV25-1 and J is TRBJ1-2, with D possibly TRBD1 on 5 matching bases. The CDR3 loop spans 14 amino acids. CDR1 is MGHDK and CDR2 is SYGVNS in the germline V gene. Deletions cut 6 bases from V and 4 bases from J, with 15 bases between.

This clonotype turned up a few times. V and J are TRBV7-2 and TRBJ1-4, with TRBD1 as a possible D gene (5 bases). The CDR3 totals 15 residues. V shed 6 bases and J shed 0 bases, with 11 bases lying between them. Germline CDR1 reads SGHTA; CDR2 reads FQGNSA. The CDR3 nucleotides are TGTGCCAGCAGTTGGGGGGGAGCAACTAATGAAAAACTGTTTTTT. Translation: CASSWGGATNEKLFF.

This chain uses TRBV25-1 with TRBJ1-6; 10 bases agree with TRBD1. With 6 bases clipped from V and 8 bases from J, the junction kept 4 bases outside the gene matches. Germline assignment: CDR1 MGHDK and CDR2 SYGVNS. This CDR3 contains 14 residues. For the CDR3, the DNA is TGTGCCAGCAGAGGGGACAGGGGAGATTCACCCCTCCACTTT. This codes for CASRGDRGDSPLHF.

To note about this clonotype: This sequence may be a read error, since a much larger clone differs from it by one base. The chain carries TRBV6-6 and TRBJ1-5; D gene uncertain. CDR3 length equals 13 residues. Germline CDR1 reads MNHNY; CDR2 reads SVGAGI (reference sequence). The CDR3 sequence: CASRPTSNQPQRF. For the CDR3, the DNA is TGTGCCAGCAGGCCCACAAGCAATCAGCCCCAGCGTTTT.

This rearrangement joins TRBV10-1 to TRBJ1-1; TRBD1 is a possible D gene (6 bases). Deletions cut 7 bases from V and 3 bases from J, with 12 bases between. Germline values: CDR1 WNHNN, CDR2 SYGVQD (reference sequence). The CDR3 runs to 13 residues. This CDR3 is CASTQGLDTEAFF. The CDR3 region has the DNA TGCGCCAGCACCCAGGGGTTGGACACTGAAGCTTTCTTT.

As for this clonotype: It may be a read error: a sequence one base away is much more abundant. The chain links TRBV20-1 to TRBJ1-5, with 8 bases aligning to TRBD1. The V and J ends lost 8 bases and 0 bases, in that order; junction bases with no gene match: 3. The germline CDR1 and CDR2 sequences are DFQATT and SNEGSKA (reference sequence). The CDR3 consists of 13 residues. CDR3 amino acids: CSRTGNSNQPQHF. In nucleotides, the CDR3 is TGCAGTAGGACAGGGAATAGCAATCAGCCCCAGCATTTT.

The genes are TRBV19 and TRBJ2-5; TRBD1 matches 8 bases. Germline V gene data show CDR1 as LNHDA and CDR2 as SQIVND (reference sequence). The trim removed 4 bases at V and 3 bases at J, leaving 4 bases unmatched. The CDR3 sequence is 14 residues long. The CDR3 DNA reads as TGTGCCAGTAGTACACAGGGGGAAGAAGAGACCCAGTACTTC. It specifies CASSTQGEEETQYF.

This clonotype was detected a few times. The V gene is TRBV20-1, the J gene TRBJ2-5; 11 bases fit TRBD2. With 6 bases clipped from V and 4 bases from J, the junction kept 10 bases outside the gene matches. The CDR3 spans 15 residues. In germline, CDR1 is DFQATT, CDR2 SNEGSKA (reference sequence). The CDR3 DNA reads TGCAGTGCAGCCTCCGGGACTAGCGGCAGAGAGACCCAGTACTTC. It codes for CSAASGTSGRETQYF.

Many counts were recorded for this clonotype. The rearrangement links TRBV7-9 to TRBJ1-2, with TRBD1 matching over 7 bases. The V and J ends lost 4 bases and 8 bases, in that order; junction bases with no gene match: 7. Germline loops: CDR1 SEHNR, CDR2 FQNEAQ (reference sequence). The CDR3 length is 13 residues. This CDR3 reads CASSSLQGEGYTF. Written as DNA, the CDR3 is TGTGCCAGCAGCTCACTCCAGGGGGAAGGCTACACCTTC.

The V and J genes are TRBV29-1 and TRBJ2-7, with 7 nucleotides matching TRBD2. Germline CDR1 and CDR2: SQVTM and ANQGSEA. The CDR3 covers 13 residues. J lost 5 bases, V lost 7 bases, and 11 bases had no gene match. The CDR3 DNA reads TGCAGCGCCATGGGGGGGGTCTCAAACGAGCAGTACTTC. It encodes CSAMGGVSNEQYF.

J is TRBJ1-1 and V is TRBV5-1; unclear D gene. Germline V gene data show CDR1 as SGHRS and CDR2 as YFSETQ. The CDR3 is 15 residues long. The ends were cut back, 5 bases at V and 0 bases at J, with 14 bases in the middle. In DNA, the CDR3 is TGCGCCAGCAGACGGGATCTCACCTTGAACACTGAAGCTTTCTTT. Its protein product is CASRRDLTLNTEAFF.

This chain joins TRBV2 and TRBJ2-5, with 9 bases identical to TRBD1. There are 16 residues in the CDR3. CDR1 is SNHLY, CDR2 FYNNEI, per germline. V shed 9 bases, J shed 4 bases, and the junction held 15 bases outside the gene matches. The DNA of the CDR3 is TGTGCCAGTGAGAGGGACAGGGCGAGGGGCCCAGAGACCCAGTACTTC. Protein: CASERDRARGPETQYF. Using reference TRBV2 and TRBJ2-5 for the parts outside the CDR3, the full variable domain is EPEVTQTPSHQVTQMGQEVILRCVPISNHLYFYWYRQILGQKVEFLVSFYNNEISEKSEIFDDQFSVERPDGSNFTLKIRSTKLEDSAMYFCASERDRARGPETQYFGPGTRLLVL.

Turning to this clonotype: A read error may produce the germline difference seen at one junction end. This sequence joins TRBV10-2 and TRBJ2-5; D is unclear. This CDR3 contains 15 residues. Germline lookup yields CDR1 WSHSY and CDR2 SAAADI. The DNA of the CDR3 is TGTGCCAGCAGTAATCCGGGCCCAAGAGGAGAGACCCAGTACTTC. It translates to CASSNPGPRGETQYF.

In its sample, this clonotype was seen many times. The CDR3 DNA reads as TGTGCCAGCAGCCCCAGCGGGGTCCTCTACGAGCAGTACTTC. Its protein product is CASSPSGVLYEQYF. The chain joins TRBV7-2 to TRBJ2-7; TRBD2 matches at 7 bases. V was pared by 5 bases and J by 3 bases, with 7 bases of the junction left unmatched. CDR3 size: 14 residues. Germline V gene sequence: CDR1 SGHTA, CDR2 FQGNSA.

In the case of this clonotype: The junction does not match germline at one end; this may be a read error. CDR3 DNA: TGTACCAGTAGTGTCGACAGAAATCAGCCCCAGCATTTT. It encodes CTSSVDRNQPQHF. This chain links TRBV19 with TRBJ1-5, with a tentative D call TRBD1 (5 bases). This CDR3 is built from 13 residues. The germline V gene encodes CDR1 LNHDA and CDR2 SQIVND (reference sequence). The full variable domain, completed using reference TRBV19 and TRBJ1-5, is DGGITQSPKYLFRKEGQNVTLSCEQNLNHDAMYWYRQDPGQGLRLIYYSQIVNDFQKGDIAEGYSVSREKKESFPLTVTSAQKNPTAFYLCTSSVDRNQPQHFGDGTRLSIL.

The chain joins TRBV10-3 to TRBJ1-2; 7 bases fit TRBD1. V dropped 2 bases and J dropped 11; count of bases not matched to a gene: 8. This CDR3 has 13 amino acids. Per the germline V gene, CDR1 is ENHRY and CDR2 is SYGVKD. The CDR3 DNA reads TGTGCCATCAGTGAGCTAGGGGGCAGTGGGTACACCTTC. It encodes CAISELGGSGYTF.

This clonotype was counted many times. The chain joins TRBV2 to TRBJ1-1, with D possibly being TRBD1 (6 bases). V was cut by 5 bases and J by 1 base, with 17 bases left in between. The CDR3 extends over 16 amino acids. CDR1 is SNHLY and CDR2 is FYNNEI in the germline V gene. The CDR3 DNA sequence: TGTGCCAGCAGTTTTCATGGGGGGCGGGCGAACACTGAAGCTTTCTTT. It specifies CASSFHGGRANTEAFF.

There are a few counts of this clonotype. The chain recombines TRBV12-3 or TRBV12-4 with TRBJ1-5; no firm D call. CDR3 size: 13 residues. The germline V and J ends were trimmed by 1 base and 6 bases, with 7 bases remaining between them. CDR3: CASSLVIGQPQHF. The CDR3 nucleotides read TGTGCCAGCAGTTTAGTAATAGGTCAGCCCCAGCATTTT.